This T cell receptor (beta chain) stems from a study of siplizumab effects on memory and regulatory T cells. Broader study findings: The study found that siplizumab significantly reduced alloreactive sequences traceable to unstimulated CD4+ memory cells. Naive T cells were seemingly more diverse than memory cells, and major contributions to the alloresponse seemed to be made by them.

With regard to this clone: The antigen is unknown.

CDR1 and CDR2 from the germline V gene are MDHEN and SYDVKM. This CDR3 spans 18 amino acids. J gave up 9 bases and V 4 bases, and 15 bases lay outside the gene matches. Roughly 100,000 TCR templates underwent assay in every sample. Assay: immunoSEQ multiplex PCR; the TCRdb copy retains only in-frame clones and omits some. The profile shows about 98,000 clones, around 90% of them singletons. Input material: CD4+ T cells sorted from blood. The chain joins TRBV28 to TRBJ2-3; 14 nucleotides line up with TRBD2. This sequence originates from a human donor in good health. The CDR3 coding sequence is TGTGCCAGCAGTTCTTCCGGGACTAGCGGGAGTCTAAAAGCGACGCAGTATTTT. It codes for CASSSSGTSGSLKATQYF.